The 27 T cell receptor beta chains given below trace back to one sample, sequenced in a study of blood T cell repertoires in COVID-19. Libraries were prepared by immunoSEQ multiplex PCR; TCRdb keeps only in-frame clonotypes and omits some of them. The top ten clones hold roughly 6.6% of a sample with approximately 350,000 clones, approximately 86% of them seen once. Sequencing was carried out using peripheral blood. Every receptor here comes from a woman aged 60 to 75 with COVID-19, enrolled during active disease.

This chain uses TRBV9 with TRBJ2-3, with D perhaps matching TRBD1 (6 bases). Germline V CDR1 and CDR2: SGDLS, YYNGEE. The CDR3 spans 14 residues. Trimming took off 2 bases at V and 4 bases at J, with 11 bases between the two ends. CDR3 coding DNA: TGTGCCAGCAGCGTGCGACAGGAGGCAGATACGCAGTATTTT. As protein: CASSVRQEADTQYF.

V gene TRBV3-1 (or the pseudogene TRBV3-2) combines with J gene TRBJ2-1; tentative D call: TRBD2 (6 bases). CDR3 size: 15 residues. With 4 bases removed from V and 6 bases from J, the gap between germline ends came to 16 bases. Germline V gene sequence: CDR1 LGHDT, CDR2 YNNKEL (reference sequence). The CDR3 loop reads CASSRPGGVSNEQFF. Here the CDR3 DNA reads TGTGCCAGCAGCCGTCCTGGCGGGGTAAGCAATGAGCAGTTCTTC.

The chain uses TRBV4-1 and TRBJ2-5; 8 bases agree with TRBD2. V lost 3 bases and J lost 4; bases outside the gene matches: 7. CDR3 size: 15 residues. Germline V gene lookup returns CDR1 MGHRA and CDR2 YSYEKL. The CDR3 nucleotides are TGCGCCAGCAGCCAGCGCAACGGACTAGCAGAGACCCAGTACTTC. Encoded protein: CASSQRNGLAETQYF.

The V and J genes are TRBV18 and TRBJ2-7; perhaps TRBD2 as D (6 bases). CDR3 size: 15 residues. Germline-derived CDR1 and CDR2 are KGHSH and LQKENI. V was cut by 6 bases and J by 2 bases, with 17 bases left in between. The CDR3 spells CASSATGTVAYEQYF. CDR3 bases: TGTGCCAGCTCGGCCACCGGGACTGTGGCCTACGAGCAGTACTTC.

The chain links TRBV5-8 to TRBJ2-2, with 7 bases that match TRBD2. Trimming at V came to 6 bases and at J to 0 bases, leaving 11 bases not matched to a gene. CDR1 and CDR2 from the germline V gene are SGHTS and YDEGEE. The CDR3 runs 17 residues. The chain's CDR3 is CASTWGGEEANTGELFF. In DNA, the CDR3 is TGTGCCAGCACCTGGGGGGGAGAAGAGGCGAACACCGGGGAGCTGTTTTTT.

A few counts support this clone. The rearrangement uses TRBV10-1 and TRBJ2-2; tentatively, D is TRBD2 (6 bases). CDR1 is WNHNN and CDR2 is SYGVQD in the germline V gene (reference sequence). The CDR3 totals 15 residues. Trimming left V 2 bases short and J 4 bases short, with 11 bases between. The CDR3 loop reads CASSEQDGGTGELFF. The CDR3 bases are TGCGCCAGCAGTGAGCAGGACGGGGGCACCGGGGAGCTGTTTTTT.

The CDR3, as DNA: TGTGCCAGCAGTAAGGACAGGGCGGCCTACGAGCAGTACTTC. Protein sequence: CASSKDRAAYEQYF. The chain is built from TRBV27 and TRBJ2-7; 8 positions agree with TRBD1. After removal of 5 bases from V and 2 bases from J, the junction contained 5 bases not matched to a gene. The CDR3 has 14 residues. Germline V gives CDR1 MNHEY, CDR2 SMNVEV (reference sequence).

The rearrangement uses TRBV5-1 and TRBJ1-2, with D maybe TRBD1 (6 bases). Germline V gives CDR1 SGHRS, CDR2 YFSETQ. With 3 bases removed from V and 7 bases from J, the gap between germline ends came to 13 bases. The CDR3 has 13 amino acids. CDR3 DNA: TGCGCCAGCAGCTCCGAACAGGGTACTGGCTACACCTTC. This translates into CASSSEQGTGYTF.

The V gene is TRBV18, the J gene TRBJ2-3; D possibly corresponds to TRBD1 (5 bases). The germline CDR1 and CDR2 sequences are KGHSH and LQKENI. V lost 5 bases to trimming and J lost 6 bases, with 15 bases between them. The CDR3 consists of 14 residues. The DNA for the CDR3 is TGTGCCAGCTCAACGCTAGACAGCCCGGATACGCAGTATTTT. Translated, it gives CASSTLDSPDTQYF.

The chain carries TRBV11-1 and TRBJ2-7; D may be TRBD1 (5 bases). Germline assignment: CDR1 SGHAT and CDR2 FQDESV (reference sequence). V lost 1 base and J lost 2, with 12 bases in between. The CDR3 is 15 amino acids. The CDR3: CASSLGYDSTYEQYF. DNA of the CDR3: TGTGCCAGCAGCTTAGGGTACGACAGTACCTACGAGCAGTACTTC. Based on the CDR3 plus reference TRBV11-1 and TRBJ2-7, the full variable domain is EAEVAQSPRYKITEKSQAVAFWCDPISGHATLYWYRQILGQGPELLVQFQDESVVDDSQLPKDRFSAERLKGVDSTLKIQPAELGDSAMYLCASSLGYDSTYEQYFGPGTRLTVT.

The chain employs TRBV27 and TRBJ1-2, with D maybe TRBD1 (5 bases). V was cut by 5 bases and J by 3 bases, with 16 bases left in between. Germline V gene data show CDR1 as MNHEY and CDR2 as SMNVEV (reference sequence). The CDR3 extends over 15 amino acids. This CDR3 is CASSASGHPYYGYTF. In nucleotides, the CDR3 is TGTGCCAGCAGTGCCTCTGGACACCCCTACTATGGCTACACCTTC.

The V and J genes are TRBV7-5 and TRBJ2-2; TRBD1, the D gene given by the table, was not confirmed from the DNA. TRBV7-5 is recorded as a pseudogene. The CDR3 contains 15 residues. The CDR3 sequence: CARSLRDKNTGELFF. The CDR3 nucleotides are TGTGCCAGAAGCCTCCGGGACAAGAACACCGGGGAGCTGTTTTTT.

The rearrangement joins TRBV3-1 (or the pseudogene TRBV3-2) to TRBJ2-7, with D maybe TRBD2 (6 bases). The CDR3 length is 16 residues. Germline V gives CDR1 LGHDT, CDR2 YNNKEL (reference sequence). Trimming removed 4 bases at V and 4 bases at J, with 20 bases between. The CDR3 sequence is CASSRQDLREAYEQYF. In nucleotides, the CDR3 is TGTGCCAGCAGCCGCCAGGACCTCAGGGAGGCTTACGAGCAGTACTTC.

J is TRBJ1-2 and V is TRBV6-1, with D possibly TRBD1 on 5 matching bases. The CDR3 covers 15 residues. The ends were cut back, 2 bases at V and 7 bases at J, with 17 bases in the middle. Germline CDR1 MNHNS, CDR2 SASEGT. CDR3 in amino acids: CASSEPYSGRVGYTF. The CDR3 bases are TGTGCCAGCAGTGAACCGTATAGCGGCAGGGTTGGCTACACCTTC.

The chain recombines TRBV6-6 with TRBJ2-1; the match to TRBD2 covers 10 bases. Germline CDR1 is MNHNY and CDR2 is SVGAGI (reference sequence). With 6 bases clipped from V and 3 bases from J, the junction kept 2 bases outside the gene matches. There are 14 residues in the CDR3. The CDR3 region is CASRTSGDYNEQFF. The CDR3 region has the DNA TGTGCCAGCAGAACTAGCGGGGACTACAATGAGCAGTTCTTC.

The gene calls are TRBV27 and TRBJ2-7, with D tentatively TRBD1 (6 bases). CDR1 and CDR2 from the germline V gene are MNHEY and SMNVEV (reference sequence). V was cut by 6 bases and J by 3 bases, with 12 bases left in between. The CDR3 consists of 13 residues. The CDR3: CASSSGTIYEQYF. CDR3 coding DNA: TGTGCCAGCAGCTCCGGGACAATCTACGAGCAGTACTTC.

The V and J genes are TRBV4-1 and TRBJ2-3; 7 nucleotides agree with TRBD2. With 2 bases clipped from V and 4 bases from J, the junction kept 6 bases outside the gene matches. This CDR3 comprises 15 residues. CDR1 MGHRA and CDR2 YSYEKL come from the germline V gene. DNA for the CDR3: TGCGCCAGCAGCCAAACGGGGGGACGGGCAGATACGCAGTATTTT. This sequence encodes CASSQTGGRADTQYF.

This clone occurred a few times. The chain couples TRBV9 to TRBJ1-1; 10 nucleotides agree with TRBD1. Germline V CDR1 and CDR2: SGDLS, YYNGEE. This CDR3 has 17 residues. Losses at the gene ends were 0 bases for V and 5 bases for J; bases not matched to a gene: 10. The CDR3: CASSVAPRGTGETEAFF. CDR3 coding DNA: TGTGCCAGCAGCGTAGCCCCCAGAGGGACAGGGGAGACTGAAGCTTTCTTT.

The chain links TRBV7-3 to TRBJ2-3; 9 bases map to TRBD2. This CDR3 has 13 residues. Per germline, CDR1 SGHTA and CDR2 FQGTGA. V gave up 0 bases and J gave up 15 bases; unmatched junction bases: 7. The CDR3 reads CASSLTGTSSFYF. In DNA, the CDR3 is TGTGCCAGCAGCTTAACCGGGACTAGCTCCTTCTATTTT.

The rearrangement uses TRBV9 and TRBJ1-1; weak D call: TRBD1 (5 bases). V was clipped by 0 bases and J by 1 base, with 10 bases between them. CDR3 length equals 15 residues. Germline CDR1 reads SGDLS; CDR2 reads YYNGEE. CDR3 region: CASSVEGSGNTEAFF. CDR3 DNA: TGTGCCAGCAGCGTAGAGGGGTCAGGGAACACTGAAGCTTTCTTT.

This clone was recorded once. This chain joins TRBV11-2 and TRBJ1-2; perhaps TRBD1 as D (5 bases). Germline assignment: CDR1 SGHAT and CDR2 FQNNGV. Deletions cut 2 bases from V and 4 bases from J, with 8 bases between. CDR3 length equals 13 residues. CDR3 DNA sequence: TGTGCCAGCAGCTTAACAGGCTCCTATGGCTACACCTTC. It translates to CASSLTGSYGYTF. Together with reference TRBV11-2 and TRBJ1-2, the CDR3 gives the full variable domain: EAGVAQSPRYKIIEKRQSVAFWCNPISGHATLYWYQQILGQGPKLLIQFQNNGVVDDSQLPKDRFSAERLKGVDSTLKIQPAKLEDSAVYLCASSLTGSYGYTFGSGTRLTVV.

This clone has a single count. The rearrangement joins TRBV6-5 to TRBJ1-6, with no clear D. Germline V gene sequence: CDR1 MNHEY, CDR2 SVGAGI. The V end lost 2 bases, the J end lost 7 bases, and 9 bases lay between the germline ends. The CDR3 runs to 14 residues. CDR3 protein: CASSYVQSNSPLHF. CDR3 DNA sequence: TGTGCCAGCAGTTACGTACAGTCAAATTCACCCCTCCACTTT.

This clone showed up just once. The CDR3 DNA reads as TGTGCCAGCAGCCCCGGGTCGGGAGGGGCCAACGTCCTGACTTTC. Amino acid sequence: CASSPGSGGANVLTF. The gene calls are TRBV7-3 and TRBJ2-6; a weak D match, TRBD2 (5 bases). The CDR3 extends over 15 amino acids. V shed 5 bases and J shed 4 bases, with 12 bases lying between them. Germline lookup yields CDR1 SGHTA and CDR2 FQGTGA.

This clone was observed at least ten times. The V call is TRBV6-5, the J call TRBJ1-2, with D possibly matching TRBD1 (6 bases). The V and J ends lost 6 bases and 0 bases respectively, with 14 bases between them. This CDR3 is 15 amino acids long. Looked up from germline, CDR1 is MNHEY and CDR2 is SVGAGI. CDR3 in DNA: TGTGCCAGCAGAATACAGGACAGCCCTAACTATGGCTACACCTTC. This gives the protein CASRIQDSPNYGYTF.

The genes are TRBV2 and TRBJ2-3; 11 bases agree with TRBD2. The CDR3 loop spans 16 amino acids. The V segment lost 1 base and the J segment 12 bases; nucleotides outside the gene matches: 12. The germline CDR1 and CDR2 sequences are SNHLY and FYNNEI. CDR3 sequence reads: CASSEGLAGPREIQYF. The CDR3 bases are TGTGCCAGCAGTGAAGGACTAGCGGGGCCTCGAGAGATCCAGTATTTT.

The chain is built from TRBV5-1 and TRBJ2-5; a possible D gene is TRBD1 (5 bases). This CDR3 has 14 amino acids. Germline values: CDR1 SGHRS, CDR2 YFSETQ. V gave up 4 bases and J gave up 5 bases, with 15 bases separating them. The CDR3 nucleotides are TGCGCCAGCAGCCTGGGGCCCCGATTCGAGACCCAGTACTTC. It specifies CASSLGPRFETQYF.

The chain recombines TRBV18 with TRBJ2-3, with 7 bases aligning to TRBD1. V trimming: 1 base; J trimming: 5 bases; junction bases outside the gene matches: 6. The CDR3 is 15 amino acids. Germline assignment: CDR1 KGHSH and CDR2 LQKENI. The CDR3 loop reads CASSPQGAGGDTQYF. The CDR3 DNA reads TGTGCCAGCTCACCACAGGGGGCCGGAGGAGATACGCAGTATTTT. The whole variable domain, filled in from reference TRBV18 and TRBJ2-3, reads NAGVMQNPRHLVRRRGQEARLRCSPMKGHSHVYWYRQLPEEGLKFMVYLQKENIIDESGMPKERFSAEFPKEGPSILRIQQVVRGDSAAYFCASSPQGAGGDTQYFGPGTRLTVL.